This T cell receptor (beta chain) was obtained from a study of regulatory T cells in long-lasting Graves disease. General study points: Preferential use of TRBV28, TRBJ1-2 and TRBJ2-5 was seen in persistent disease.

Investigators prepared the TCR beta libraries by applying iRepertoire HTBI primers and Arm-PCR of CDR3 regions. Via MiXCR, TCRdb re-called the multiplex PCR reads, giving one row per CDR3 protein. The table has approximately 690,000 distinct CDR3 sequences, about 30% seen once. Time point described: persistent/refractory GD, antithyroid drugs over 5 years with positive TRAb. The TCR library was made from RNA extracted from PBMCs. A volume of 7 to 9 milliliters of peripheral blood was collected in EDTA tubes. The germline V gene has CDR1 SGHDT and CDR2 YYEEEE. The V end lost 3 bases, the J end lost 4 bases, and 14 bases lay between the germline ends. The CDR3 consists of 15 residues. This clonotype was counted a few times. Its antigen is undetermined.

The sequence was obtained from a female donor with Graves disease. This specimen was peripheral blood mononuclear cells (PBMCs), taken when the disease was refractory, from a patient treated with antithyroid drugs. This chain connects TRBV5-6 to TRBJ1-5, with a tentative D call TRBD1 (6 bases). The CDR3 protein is CASSSRQEWNQPQHF. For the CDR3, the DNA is TGTGCCAGCAGCTCAAGACAGGAGTGGAATCAGCCCCAGCATTTT.